This T cell receptor (beta chain) was recorded in a study of blood T cell repertoires in COVID-19 (dated by TCRdb to 2019 to 2021). About the investigation overall: Collaborator samples came from the United States, Italy and Spain and covered acute and convalescent phases of COVID-19. The prospective study material was composed of cDNA or gDNA derived from T cells, B-cell-depleted T cells, or PBMCs. Deeply sampled blood TCRbeta repertoires from subjects exposed to, actively infected with, or recovered from COVID-19 were included in the dataset. A freely available public database, intended as a resource for researchers studying the immune response to SARS-CoV-2, is where the repertoires were released. Samples came from the ongoing ImmuneRACE study (first 160 participants) plus 1,254 subjects from 6 global collaborators. The sample metadata nearly always contained a de-identified subject ID, COVID-19 status, age in years and sex. Where available, HLA class I and class II types were obtained from metadata supplied by the sample provider rather than from assay-based typing. Overall study outcomes, separate from this receptor: Clinical and demographic metadata were provided uncurated, with the amount varying by source and participant.

Collaborating institutions collected whole blood in K2EDTA tubes following their own protocols. For TCRbeta analysis, collaborator samples were shipped as frozen whole blood, as isolated PBMCs, or as DNA extracted from either sample type. The germline ends are 15 bases apart after V is trimmed by 6 bases and J by 6 bases. The germline V gene supplies CDR1 SNHLY and CDR2 FYNNEI. Including cysteine and phenylalanine, the CDR3 has 13 amino acids. Only the CDR3 region is kept as DNA, spanning 39 bases read in frame from base 1. TCRbeta CDR3 regions were amplified from genomic DNA using the immunoSEQ Assay, a bias-controlled multiplex PCR. As for the original processing: The number of nucleated cells in each sample was estimated from the amplification of reference gene primers within the assay. To quantify the absolute abundance of each unique TCRbeta CDR3 rearrangement, sequence reads were collapsed and filtered. For each sample, productive Simpson clonality was calculated by taking the square root of Simpson's diversity index across productive rearrangements. The clones in this table, taken by TCRdb from immuneACCESS, are in-frame only. Not every clone is retained; where verified, under half of the shortfall comes from an unresolved V gene, and the cause of the rest is unknown. The V and J calls and clone size come from that table; D and trimming were worked out from the DNA. Present in this sample are approximately 70,000 clones, roughly 90% of which were seen just once. The biggest ten clones account for approximately 4.8% of the sample.

In its sample, this clone was seen once. The antigen this receptor binds is unknown. Base-call qualities are not available, and no considerably larger clone is one nucleotide away. Material for sequencing was peripheral blood. The chain uses TRBV2 and TRBJ2-7; 5 matching bases give a weak D call of TRBD2. This clonotype was obtained from a woman aged 55-75 years with active COVID-19. CDR3 protein: CASSFKTTLEQYF. The DNA sequence reads TGTGCCAGCAGCTTTAAGACTACCCTCGAGCAGTACTTC.